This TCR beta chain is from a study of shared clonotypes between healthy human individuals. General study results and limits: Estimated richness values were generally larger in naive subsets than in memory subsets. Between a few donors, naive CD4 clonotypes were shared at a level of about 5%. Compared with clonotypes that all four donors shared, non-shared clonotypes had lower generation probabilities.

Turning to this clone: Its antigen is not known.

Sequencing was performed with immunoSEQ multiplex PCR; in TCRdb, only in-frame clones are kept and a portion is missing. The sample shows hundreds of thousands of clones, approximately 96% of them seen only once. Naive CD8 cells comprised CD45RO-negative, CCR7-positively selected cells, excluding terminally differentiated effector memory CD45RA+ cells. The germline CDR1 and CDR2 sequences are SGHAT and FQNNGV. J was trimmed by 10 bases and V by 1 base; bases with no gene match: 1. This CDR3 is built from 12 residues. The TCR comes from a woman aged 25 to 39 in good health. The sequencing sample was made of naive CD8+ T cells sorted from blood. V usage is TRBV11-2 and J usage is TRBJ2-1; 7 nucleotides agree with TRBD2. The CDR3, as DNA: TGTGCCAGCAGCTTAGGTAGCGGGGAGCAGTTCTTC. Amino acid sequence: CASSLGSGEQFF.